This is a list of T cell receptor beta chains from one sample in a study of blood T cell repertoires in COVID-19. Method: immunoSEQ multiplex PCR; TCRdb's copy keeps in-frame clones and lacks some. The sample includes around 110,000 clones, approximately 80% of them seen just once. Sequencing used peripheral blood. Receptors were obtained from a man between 70 and 80 years old with active or convalescent COVID-19. Each CDR3 is given with its conserved first and last residue. Each record gives: J gene, V gene, CDR3 protein.

j_call: TRBJ1-6; v_call: TRBV25-1; cdr3_aa: CASRQGISPLHF
j_call: TRBJ2-1; v_call: TRBV7-9; cdr3_aa: CASSPTSGRNNEQFF
j_call: TRBJ2-3; v_call: TRBV7-8; cdr3_aa: CASSLVSGPDTQYF
j_call: TRBJ1-6; v_call: TRBV10-2; cdr3_aa: CASSDSWTVLNSPLHF
j_call: TRBJ1-2; v_call: TRBV5-6; cdr3_aa: CASSLLGSQGIYGYTF
j_call: TRBJ2-7; v_call: TRBV2; cdr3_aa: CASKGDTYEQYF
j_call: TRBJ2-2; v_call: TRBV2; cdr3_aa: CASDGTGPGELFF
j_call: TRBJ2-1; v_call: TRBV3-1/TRBV3-2; cdr3_aa: CASGGEGSGKTFF
j_call: TRBJ2-3; v_call: TRBV19; cdr3_aa: CASSMTGQATDTQYF
j_call: TRBJ1-1; v_call: TRBV10-3; cdr3_aa: CAISESGVTEAFF
j_call: TRBJ2-7; v_call: TRBV18; cdr3_aa: CASSPAVGGGRQYEQYF
j_call: TRBJ1-5; v_call: TRBV7-2; cdr3_aa: CASSPRTGSDQPQHF
j_call: TRBJ2-1; v_call: TRBV7-6; cdr3_aa: CASSFPGTGTSGRFNEQFF
j_call: TRBJ2-1; v_call: TRBV9; cdr3_aa: CASSVAHTISSYNEQFF
j_call: TRBJ2-3; v_call: TRBV12-5; cdr3_aa: CASGLVIGDTDTQYF
j_call: TRBJ1-2; v_call: TRBV6-5; cdr3_aa: CASSYSSRATGYTF
j_call: TRBJ2-1; v_call: TRBV30; cdr3_aa: CAWSVSGPGRGNEQFF
j_call: TRBJ1-1; v_call: TRBV6-1; cdr3_aa: CASSEGRVSTEAFF
j_call: TRBJ2-4; v_call: TRBV7-2; cdr3_aa: CASSLDFSVTKNIQYF
j_call: TRBJ1-1; v_call: TRBV28; cdr3_aa: CASSMTGGGTEAFF
j_call: TRBJ2-5; v_call: TRBV7-9; cdr3_aa: CASSQTTGLETQYF
j_call: TRBJ2-7; v_call: TRBV7-9; cdr3_aa: CASSLVLAGSYEQYF
j_call: TRBJ2-5; v_call: TRBV3-1/TRBV3-2; cdr3_aa: CASSQDRDSGGYETQYF
j_call: TRBJ1-5; v_call: TRBV7-2; cdr3_aa: CASSLAHGQNQPQHF
j_call: TRBJ1-2; v_call: TRBV11-3; cdr3_aa: CASSSRRNYGYTF
j_call: TRBJ1-4; v_call: TRBV29-1; cdr3_aa: CSVEAGTGNEKLFF
j_call: TRBJ1-3; v_call: TRBV6-5; cdr3_aa: CASSTGGRNTIYF
j_call: TRBJ2-5; v_call: TRBV24-1; cdr3_aa: CATSKGQMAETQYF
j_call: TRBJ1-5; v_call: TRBV6-1; cdr3_aa: CASSDGGGRTWFRNQPQHF
j_call: TRBJ2-3; v_call: TRBV9; cdr3_aa: CASSVALAADTQYF
j_call: TRBJ2-5; v_call: TRBV5-6; cdr3_aa: CASRPTGLETQYF
j_call: TRBJ2-1; v_call: TRBV28; cdr3_aa: CASRARGGGYNEQFF
j_call: TRBJ2-5; v_call: TRBV7-2; cdr3_aa: CASSLRYSQETQYF
j_call: TRBJ1-2; v_call: TRBV27; cdr3_aa: CASSSLGGHYGYTF
j_call: TRBJ2-1; v_call: TRBV6-5; cdr3_aa: CASKWANEQFF
j_call: TRBJ2-7; v_call: TRBV18; cdr3_aa: CASSPGVAETYEQYF
j_call: TRBJ2-3; v_call: TRBV18; cdr3_aa: CASSPLTSGNVDTQYF
j_call: TRBJ2-3; v_call: TRBV4-3; cdr3_aa: CASSQGLARTDTQYF
j_call: TRBJ2-2; v_call: TRBV6-6; cdr3_aa: CASSRVAGGPNTGELFF
j_call: TRBJ2-7; v_call: TRBV28; cdr3_aa: CASSFWGDGISYEQYF
j_call: TRBJ1-5; v_call: TRBV13; cdr3_aa: CASSFTRGQGNQPQHF
j_call: TRBJ1-1; v_call: TRBV30; cdr3_aa: CAWRRKGADLTEAFF
j_call: TRBJ1-1; v_call: TRBV10-2; cdr3_aa: CASSEQGGTEAFF
j_call: TRBJ2-5; v_call: TRBV3-1/TRBV3-2; cdr3_aa: CASSQVGLAGVQETQYF
j_call: TRBJ1-1; v_call: TRBV19; cdr3_aa: CASRRPGGATEAFF